The T cell receptor beta chain under discussion was sequenced for a study of blood T cell repertoires in COVID-19. Study context: The United States, Italy and Spain were the sources of the acute and convalescent COVID-19 samples. The cDNA or gDNA used as material had been derived from T cells, B-cell-depleted T cells, or PBMCs.

The repertoire was sequenced with immunoSEQ multiplex PCR; TCRdb's copy has only in-frame clones and lacks some. The top ten hold 1% to 1.5% of the sample, which has approximately 350,000 clones, roughly 90% seen once. The ends were cut back, 1 base at V and 3 bases at J, with 10 bases in the middle. From germline, CDR1 is LNHDA and CDR2 SQIVND (reference sequence). This CDR3 is built from 14 residues. The receptor's source is a man aged 35 to 55 with acute or convalescent COVID-19. Sequenced: peripheral blood. The J gene is TRBJ2-7, the V gene TRBV19; D perhaps matches TRBD2 (5 bases). Here the CDR3 DNA reads TGTGCCAGTAGTATAGGGGCTAGCAGCTACGAGCAGTACTTC. Translating gives CASSIGASSYEQYF.